Sequencing of this TCR beta chain was carried out in a study of Ad26.COV2.S vaccination and SARS-CoV-2 variants. The wider study: The donor participated in the COV1001 trial, in its Ad26.COV2.S arm. Ad26.COV2.S given intramuscularly, once or twice 56 days apart.

To note about this clone: Its antigen is unknown.

Overall study results and limits: Those who received vaccine or placebo ended up with similar non-spike TCR breadth. Total responses of T cells may have been underestimated by the analyses of TCR breadth and depth.

This CDR3 spans 16 amino acids. Profiled with immunoSEQ multiplex PCR; TCRdb holds only in-frame clones, not every one. The table shows just over 350,000 clones, with roughly 84% occurring only once. As for treatment: over 15 received Ad26.COV2.S at low or high dose, single or two shots; about 5 received placebo; per-sample allocation not given. It was on day 63 after the first vaccine or placebo injection that samples were taken. This clonotype was sampled from a person between 18 and 60 years old who received the Ad26.COV2.S COVID-19 vaccine or a placebo. Sequencing was performed on peripheral blood, taken in a trial of Ad26.COV2.S vaccine versus placebo. The rearrangement links TRBV12-2 to TRBJ2-2; the D segment call TRBD2 is taken from the table without a DNA check. TRBV12-2 is an annotated pseudogene. CDR3 DNA sequence: TGTGCAAGTCGGGGAGCGGGAGGGATTAACACCGGGGAGCTGTTTTTT. Translated: CASRGAGGINTGELFF.